Given below is one TCR beta chain in context. Its cognate antigen has yet to be identified. The read ends 3 residues before the CDR3 terminus; that terminus is restored from the germline J gene. This sample is drawn from a study of T cells in women clearing cervical HPV infection (dated by TCRdb to the late 2010s). Study-wide context: The cases were about two dozen women with histologically confirmed HPV16-related CIN3 or worse, and 2 of those women had invasive cancers. Controls were around 23 women whose single incident HPV16 infection cleared within 12 months without precancer or cancer developing. Blood from cases was collected at the visit at which the lesion was first identified, whereas blood from controls was collected once infection was no longer detected. For cases, a median interval of about 140 days, with an interquartile range of 90 to 200 days, was observed between lesion detection and blood sampling. Because only a few women had HLA typing data, the possibility that HLA type acted as a confounder could not be ruled out. This exploratory proof-of-principle case-control study, nested within the Guanacaste HPV Natural History Study in Costa Rica, compared TCR repertoires among women with different cervical HPV16 outcomes. Cases and controls were matched on year of sample collection and on age within five years. Cases had a median age of almost 35 years compared with approximately 41 for controls, and baseline characteristics showed no significant differences between the groups. In the parent cohort, around 10,000 women aged 18 or older were enrolled in Guanacaste, Costa Rica, during about 1992 to 1994 and were followed for more than 6 years. As quality controls, five blinded duplicates were added to each group, bringing the total to roughly 60 samples made up of roughly 50 participants and about ten replicates.

V lost 3 bases and J lost 3 bases, and the count of bases not matched to a germline gene is 4. Based on the germline V gene (reference sequence), the CDR1 and CDR2 sequences are DFQATT and SNEGSKA. The CDR3, from cysteine to phenylalanine, totals 14 residues. The 33 bases shown cover part of the CDR3, and their frame starts at base 1. Summary of the overall study and its limitations: Random forest classifiers combining richness and V gene abundances distinguished cases from controls with an estimated AUC of approximately 0.8. The cross-sectional design could not show whether associations preceded infection or resulted from it; effector/memory subsets and HPV-specific T cells were not isolated. Because T-cell numbers per sample were unknown, differences in richness could reflect varying T-cell content rather than repertoire biology. Significantly higher TCR repertoire richness was observed in CIN3+ cases than in controls across sequencing depths, whereas no difference in evenness was found. TRBV6-7 relative abundance was lower in cases than in controls (around 0.11% versus 0.16%; Bonferroni P = 0.0008).

TCR beta CDR3 regions were amplified by multiplex PCR using the immunoSEQ assay from an average of roughly 1,100 ng genomic DNA per sample. To correct primer bias, the assay used a complete synthetic TCR repertoire to set an amplification baseline. The amplicons were sequenced on the Illumina platform. The authors' analysis ran thus. Error correction of the sequences involved clustering with frequency ratios plus a modified nearest-neighbor algorithm, after which the sequences were analyzed in the immunoSEQ Analyzer using IMGT gene definitions. At each rarefaction depth, TCR richness and evenness were averaged across 20 rarefaction repeats, and any sample with fewer sequences than the depth was left out. V, D and J gene relative abundances were compared between groups with Wilcoxon rank sum tests, applying FDR correction. In the blinded duplicates, the intraclass correlation was around 96% for TCR richness and averaged about 79% across 55 to 75 gene segments. TCRdb's version of the immuneACCESS table is confined to in-frame rearrangements and falls short of the full clone set. An unresolved V gene accounts for under half of the shortfall where checked; the remainder is of unknown origin. V and J calls and clone size come straight from that table; D and trimming were deduced from the DNA. The sample table on file contains approximately 35,000 clones. The ten largest clonotypes hold about 1.7% of the sample.

Every participant had a single incident cervical HPV16 infection, and women with prevalent HPV16 infections were excluded. Cervical HPV DNA was detected with MY09/MY11 PCR, and genotyping was done with dot-blot hybridization. Roughly 15 mL of heparinized blood were centrifuged, and the buffy coat was aliquoted, frozen at -30°C, then stored at -80°C. QIAGEN kits were used to extract genomic DNA from buffy coat specimens. Sequencing was done on a sample of blood buffy coat. This sequence was found in a woman between 18 and 75 years old with a cervical HPV16 infection that either progressed to CIN3+ or cleared (not recorded which). In this chain, TRBV20-1 is recombined with TRBJ2-1; 8 of the junction bases match TRBD1. The part of the CDR3 DNA that was read is TGCAGTGCTAGTACAGGGGGTGACTACAATGAG. Its translation reads: CSASTGGDYNE. The whole CDR3 sequence reads CSASTGGDYNEQFF.